This T cell receptor beta chain derives from a study of cytomegalovirus exposure and HLA in healthy donors. Study background: Of 300 to 450 genotyped donors, around 84% clustered with self-reported Caucasian donors.

Broader study findings: In most subjects, TCR beta sequences reportedly gave accurate predictions of HLA-A and HLA-B alleles.

Both 60 Vbeta primers and 13 Jbeta primers went into the PCR. Generated by immunoSEQ multiplex PCR, the TCRdb table keeps only in-frame clones and is missing some. The sample includes roughly 81,000 clones, roughly 80% of them seen just once. As to this clone: The target antigen is unknown.

Input material: PBMCs. The TCR sequence derives from a boy aged 5-17 years in good health and CMV-seronegative.

This CDR3 is CASSQGGETYGYTF. The CDR3 DNA follows: TGTGCCAGCAGCCAAGGCGGGGAGACTTATGGCTACACCTTC. The chain is built from TRBV14 and TRBJ1-2; D ambiguous. V lost 1 base to trimming and J lost 5 bases, with 11 bases between them. The germline V gene encodes CDR1 SGHDN and CDR2 FVKESK. This CDR3 comprises 14 residues.